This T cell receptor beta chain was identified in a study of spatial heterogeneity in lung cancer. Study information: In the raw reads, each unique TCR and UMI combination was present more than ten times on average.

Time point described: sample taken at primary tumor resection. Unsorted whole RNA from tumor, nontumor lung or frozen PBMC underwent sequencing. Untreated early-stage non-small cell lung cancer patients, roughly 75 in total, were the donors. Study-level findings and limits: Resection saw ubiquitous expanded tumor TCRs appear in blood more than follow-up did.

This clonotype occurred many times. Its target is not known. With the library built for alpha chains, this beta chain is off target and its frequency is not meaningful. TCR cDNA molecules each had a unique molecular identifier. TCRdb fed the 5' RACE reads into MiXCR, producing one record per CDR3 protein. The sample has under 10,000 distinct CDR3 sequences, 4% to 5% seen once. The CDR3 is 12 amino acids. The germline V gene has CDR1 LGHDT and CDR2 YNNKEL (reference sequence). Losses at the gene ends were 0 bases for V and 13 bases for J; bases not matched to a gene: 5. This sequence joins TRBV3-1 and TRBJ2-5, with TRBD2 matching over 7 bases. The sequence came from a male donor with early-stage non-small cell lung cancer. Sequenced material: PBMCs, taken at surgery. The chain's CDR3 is CASSQDPQRGYF. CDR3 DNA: TGTGCCAGCAGCCAAGATCCCCAGCGGGGGTACTTC.